This T cell receptor (beta chain) originates from a study of T-cell memory formation after mild COVID-19 (dated by TCRdb to 2020 to 2023). A note on the overall study: Most TCR sequence clusters were specific to one of the two donors. The cohort comprised two young, previously healthy adult volunteers, one female and one male. T-cell clones expanding and contracting after mild COVID-19 in two donors were tracked by longitudinal TCRalpha and TCRbeta repertoire sequencing.

Ficoll-Paque density gradient centrifugation was used to isolate PBMCs. What the research found in general, with its limitations: Only a couple of mild cases were covered by the study, and larger cohorts that include severe cases with pre-infection samples were considered necessary. Some responding clones were detected in pre-infection memory, which suggested that pre-existing cross-reactive memory T cells had joined the SARS-CoV-2 response. SARS-CoV-2 specificity was not confirmed for the second-wave clones peaking on day 37. Clones that contracted from day 15 to 85 showed balanced CD4/CD8 phenotypes, whereas a second wave of clones that expanded from day 15 to 37 leaned towards CD4+. Contracting CD4+ clones were found mainly in CM and EM memory subsets, while CD8+ clones were enriched in EMRA.

In its sample, this clonotype was seen a few times. Its antigen remains unidentified. Per-base quality was not reported, and no clone a single base away is much larger than it. TCRdb shows the sequencer as Illumina NovaSeq 6000. Using 5'RACE with constant-segment primers, TCRalpha and TCRbeta cDNA libraries were constructed, with sample barcodes and unique molecular identifiers added in the process. Trizol reagent was used to extract RNA from every sample. Amplification of the libraries took two PCR steps, and the second step added a second sample barcode plus Illumina TruSeq adapters. Sequencing of the libraries was done on an Illumina NovaSeq, producing 2 x 150 bp paired-end reads. Under the source paper's analysis protocol: Demultiplexing of reads and collapsing into UMI-guided consensus sequences were performed with migec v1.2.7. Using mixcr v2.1.11, the UMI consensuses were aligned to TRA and TRB V and J templates and assembled into clonotypes. Clonotypes were classified as expanded or contracted when called significant by both edgeR and NoisET, with noise models trained on biological replicates. For edgeR calls, a false discovery rate-adjusted p below 0.01 and a log2 fold-change threshold of 1 were applied. PCA with hierarchical clustering of max-normalized trajectories of the 1000 most abundant clonotypes was used as exploratory dynamics analysis. The CD4 or CD8 phenotype of responding clones was assigned using the separately sequenced CD4+ and CD8+ repertoires. TCRdb cleaned the public reads at Q25 with fastp, built clones with MiXCR and kept in-frame beta chains. Identical CDR3 protein sequences are pooled into one entry, listed with their most common genes and DNA. The V and J calls come from TCRdb's annotation, not from the publication. Recorded for this sample are fewer than 150,000 distinct CDR3 sequences; over 15% of them occurred a single time. 4.5% to 5.5% of the sample lies in the top ten.

The source material was PBMCs or a T cell subset sorted from them (not recorded which). The clonotype comes from a young man who had mild COVID-19 (a few samples of this study predate the infection). The sample titles of this study are shuffled in the database, so cell type and time point are left out; the donor was told from shared clones.

DNA sequence: TGTGCCAGCAGTAGTTTCTACGAGCAGTACTTC. Translated, it reads CASSSFYEQYF. The rearranged chain carries TRBV12-3 or TRBV12-4 and TRBJ2-7; the D segment cannot be called with confidence. The CDR3, cysteine through phenylalanine, is 11 amino acids long. CDR3 DNA only is kept here, 33 bases in frame from base 1. Cut back by 5 bases and 3 bases, the V and J ends lie 5 bases apart.